These T cell receptor beta chains were read from a single sample in a study of control samples from healthy donors and cancer patients. TCRdb keeps only in-frame clones here, not all; method: immunoSEQ multiplex PCR. The table has 100,000 to 150,000 clones, just under 95% seen once. Material: blood. The receptor set was obtained from a young man in good health. The CDR3 runs from the conserved cysteine through the conserved F or W. D genes are given only for firm matches. Where a row states a size, it is once, few, many or the class of an expanded clone; other rows omit it.

j_call v_call d_call clone_size cdr3_aa cdr3_nt
TRBJ2-2 TRBV5-1 TRBD2 . CASSREAGGSAGELFF TGCGCCAGCAGCAGGGAAGCGGGGGGGTCCGCCGGGGAGCTGTTTTTT
TRBJ2-7 TRBV27 TRBD2 . CASRTSGISYEQYF TGTGCCAGCAGGACTAGCGGGATCTCCTACGAGCAGTACTTC
TRBJ2-7 TRBV25-1 . . CASQGYEQYF TGTGCCAGCCAGGGCTACGAGCAGTACTTC
TRBJ2-1 TRBV6-5 . . CASSLTGQPHNEQFF TGTGCCAGCAGCCTAACTGGACAGCCTCACAATGAGCAGTTCTTC
TRBJ2-5 TRBV3-1/TRBV3-2 . . CASTYNRAETQYF TGTGCCAGCACCTACAACAGGGCTGAGACCCAGTACTTC
TRBJ2-2 TRBV2 TRBD2 . CASSIGLAGGSTGELFF TGTGCCAGCAGTATCGGTCTAGCGGGCGGTAGCACCGGGGAGCTGTTTTTT
TRBJ1-6 TRBV10-3 . . CAISESPGNSPLHF TGTGCCATCAGTGAGTCTCCCGGTAATTCACCCCTCCACTTT
TRBJ2-7 TRBV13 . . CASSARSYEQYF TGTGCCAGCAGCGCCCGCTCCTACGAGCAGTACTTC
TRBJ1-3 TRBV3-1/TRBV3-2 TRBD1 . CASSQGTGGTIYF TGTGCCAGCAGCCAAGGGACAGGGGGCACCATATATTTT
TRBJ2-2 TRBV2 TRBD2 . CASSDGLAGSGELFF TGTGCCAGCAGTGACGGACTAGCGGGGTCCGGGGAGCTGTTTTTT
TRBJ1-2 TRBV7-9 . . CASSLQGSNYGYTF TGTGCCAGCAGCCTACAGGGTTCTAACTATGGCTACACCTTC
TRBJ2-5 TRBV10-3 . . CAISAEQETQYF TGTGCCATCAGTGCAGAACAAGAGACCCAGTACTTC
TRBJ1-6 TRBV6-6 TRBD1 . CASSPPLDRALRNSPLHF TGTGCCAGCAGTCCCCCCCTCGACAGGGCCTTAAGGAATTCACCCCTCCACTTT
TRBJ2-2 TRBV5-4 . . CASSFSRSESGELFF TGTGCCAGCAGCTTCAGTAGGTCTGAATCCGGGGAGCTGTTTTTT
TRBJ2-5 TRBV28 TRBD1 . CASSSPDRGWKTQYF TGTGCCAGCAGTTCGCCGGACAGGGGCTGGAAGACCCAGTACTTC
TRBJ2-7 TRBV9 . once CASSVGRGLYEQYF TGTGCCAGCAGCGTAGGCAGGGGCCTCTACGAGCAGTACTTC
TRBJ2-1 TRBV3-1/TRBV3-2 . once CASSQAGHGGNEQFF TGTGCCAGCAGCCAGGCAGGACACGGCGGAAATGAGCAGTTCTTC
TRBJ1-1 TRBV7-3 . . CASSSGPNTEAFF TGTGCCAGCAGCTCTGGACCTAACACTGAAGCTTTCTTT
TRBJ1-2 TRBV4-2 TRBD1 few CASSPTRGRGQTGYTF TGTGCCAGCAGCCCCACCCGGGGCAGGGGGCAGACCGGCTACACCTTC
TRBJ1-6 TRBV14 TRBD1 . CASSQKGQGVSPLHF TGTGCCAGCAGCCAAAAAGGACAGGGAGTATCACCCCTCCACTTT
TRBJ2-7 TRBV9 . . CASSVSLISSDEQYF TGTGCCAGCAGCGTATCTCTCATCTCGAGCGACGAGCAGTACTTC
TRBJ2-3 TRBV5-1 . . CASSPRGGAQIMTDTQYF TGCGCCAGCAGCCCAAGGGGGGGGGCACAAATAATGACAGATACGCAGTATTTT
TRBJ2-2 TRBV2 TRBD1 . CASSEDRGDGGELFF TGTGCCAGCAGTGAAGACAGGGGTGATGGCGGGGAGCTGTTTTTT
TRBJ1-1 TRBV5-6 . . CASTRGEVTEAFF TGTGCCAGCACCCGAGGGGAGGTCACTGAAGCTTTCTTT
TRBJ1-1 TRBV5-4 . once CASRLGGGGSDTEAFF TGTGCCAGCAGGCTAGGGGGGGGCGGAAGTGACACTGAAGCTTTCTTT
TRBJ2-3 TRBV18 . . CASSLRPQLSTDTQYF TGTGCCAGCTCCCTGCGACCCCAGCTCAGCACAGATACGCAGTATTTT
TRBJ2-4 TRBV4-1 TRBD2 . CASSQGLAGGRAKNIQYF TGCGCCAGCAGCCAGGGACTAGCGGGGGGGAGGGCCAAAAACATTCAGTACTTC
TRBJ2-2 TRBV19 . . CAIQGSTGELFF TGTGCCATACAGGGATCCACCGGGGAGCTGTTTTTT
TRBJ1-2 TRBV2 TRBD1 . CASSEAPTGGYGYTF TGTGCCAGCAGTGAAGCCCCGACAGGGGGTTATGGCTACACCTTC
TRBJ1-3 TRBV29-1 . . CSAALFTGNTIYF TGCAGCGCTGCCTTATTTACTGGAAACACCATATATTTT
TRBJ1-3 TRBV11-2 . once CASSFLRDTGNTIYF TGTGCCAGCAGCTTTCTCCGGGACACTGGAAACACCATATATTTT
TRBJ1-2 TRBV29-1 . . CSVDWPEPTFYGYTF TGCAGCGTTGATTGGCCGGAACCTACCTTTTATGGCTACACCTTC
TRBJ2-1 TRBV14 TRBD2 . CASSPFSGLAGGPHEQFF TGTGCCAGCAGCCCCTTTAGCGGACTAGCGGGGGGGCCCCATGAGCAGTTCTTC
TRBJ2-1 TRBV6-5 TRBD1 . CASSYRDRGRLNEQFF TGTGCCAGCAGTTACAGGGACAGGGGGCGTTTGAATGAGCAGTTCTTC
TRBJ2-5 TRBV29-1 . once CSVEPAGLGETQYF TGCAGCGTTGAGCCCGCGGGGTTGGGGGAGACCCAGTACTTC
TRBJ1-5 TRBV6-6 . . CASTVEQRQPQHF TGTGCCAGCACCGTCGAACAGCGACAGCCCCAGCATTTT
TRBJ1-5 TRBV27 TRBD1 . CASSLLVSGQGLNQPQHF TGTGCCAGCAGTTTATTAGTATCGGGACAGGGGCTCAATCAGCCCCAGCATTTT
TRBJ2-3 TRBV5-4 . . CASSLEGDTQYF TGTGCCAGCAGCTTGGAAGGGGATACGCAGTATTTT
TRBJ1-2 TRBV2 . . CASSEQGSDYGYTF TGTGCCAGCAGTGAACAGGGTAGCGACTATGGCTACACCTTC
TRBJ2-7 TRBV19 . . CASSRRGDEQYF TGTGCCAGTAGCAGAAGGGGGGACGAGCAGTACTTC